This T cell receptor (beta chain) stems from a study of shared clonotypes between healthy human individuals. Study summary: In total, the donors were a couple of women and a few men aged 18 to 49.

Here immunoSEQ multiplex PCR was the method, and the copy in TCRdb shows in-frame clones only, minus some. This table holds hundreds of thousands of clones, approximately 80% found once. CDR1 and CDR2 from the germline V gene are KGHSH and LQKENI. Between the trimmed V and J ends, which lost 1 base and 6 bases, there was a span of 9 bases. The CDR3 contains 13 residues. This sequence originates from a woman in her 40s in good health. Some clones in this sample may be carry-over from other donors' samples. The material sequenced was PBMCs. J is TRBJ1-2 and V is TRBV18; maybe TRBD1 (5 bases). CDR3 loop: CASSPLPGDGYTF. In nucleotides, the CDR3 is TGTGCCAGCTCACCACTCCCGGGGGATGGCTACACCTTC.